The rows below give T cell receptor beta chains drawn from one sample of a study of identical twins. In TCRdb, the 5' RACE reads were re-called with MiXCR into one record per CDR3 protein. The repertoire has 1.5 million to 2 million distinct CDR3 sequences, about 31% of them found once; the top ten carry under 0.35%. Source material: cord blood. The receptors were gathered from a newborn girl in good health. Each CDR3 is given with its conserved first and last residue. D genes are given only for firm matches. The size entry is marked missing in some rows and otherwise reads once, few, many or a size class.

J	size	V	D	CDR3	DNA
TRBJ2-3	once	TRBV6-5	.	CASSYYSGTDTQYF	TGTGCCAGCAGTTATTATAGCGGCACAGATACGCAGTATTTT
TRBJ1-2	few	TRBV7-9	TRBD1	CASSSGGLNYGYTF	TGTGCCAGCAGCTCAGGGGGTCTGAACTATGGCTACACCTTC
TRBJ1-6	few	TRBV12-3/TRBV12-4	.	CASSLGQTNSPPHF	TGTGCCAGCAGTTTGGGGCAGACCAATTCACCCCCCCACTTT
TRBJ2-7	few	TRBV18	.	CASSPPGYNEQYF	TGTGCCAGCTCACCACCGGGCTACAATGAGCAGTACTTC
TRBJ2-7	.	TRBV6-6	.	CASSPDSILYEQYF	TGTGCCAGCAGTCCCGACTCTATCCTCTACGAGCAGTACTTC
TRBJ2-2	.	TRBV12-3/TRBV12-4	.	CASTVLDGELFF	TGTGCCAGCACCGTTCTGGACGGGGAGCTGTTTTTT
TRBJ1-2	.	TRBV7-2	TRBD1	CASSFRQGASGYTF	TGTGCCAGCAGCTTCCGACAGGGGGCTTCTGGCTACACCTTC
TRBJ2-1	few	TRBV3-1	.	CASSPGREETQFF	TGTGCCAGCAGCCCGGGGCGAGAAGAGACCCAGTTCTTC
TRBJ2-1	.	TRBV24-1	TRBD1	CATGQGALYNEQFF	TGTGCCACCGGCCAGGGGGCCCTCTACAATGAGCAGTTCTTC
TRBJ1-6	.	TRBV13	TRBD1	CASSVGQGYSPLHF	TGTGCCAGCAGCGTAGGACAGGGTTATTCACCCCTCCACTTT
TRBJ1-5	.	TRBV15	TRBD1	CATSRDRNHRGYSNQPQHF	TGTGCCACCAGCAGAGATCGAAACCACAGGGGATATAGCAATCAGCCCCAGCATTTT
TRBJ1-5	.	TRBV27	TRBD1	CASSFDRGKSGNQPQHF	TGTGCCAGCAGTTTCGACAGGGGCAAGAGCGGCAATCAGCCCCAGCATTTT
TRBJ1-2	.	TRBV2	.	CASSGLGNYGYTF	TGTGCCAGCAGTGGCTTGGGGAACTATGGCTACACCTTC
TRBJ1-1	.	TRBV27	.	CASTPQAVYEAFF	TGTGCCAGCACCCCTCAGGCCGTTTATGAAGCTTTCTTT
TRBJ2-7	few	TRBV20-1	.	CSARRDRLFDEQYF	TGCAGTGCTAGAAGGGACCGCCTTTTCGACGAGCAGTACTTC
TRBJ2-6	few	TRBV20-1	.	CSASRPGANVLTF	TGCAGTGCTAGTCGCCCTGGGGCCAACGTCCTGACTTTC
TRBJ2-7	.	TRBV20-1	.	CSARDYGRNSYEQYF	TGCAGTGCTAGAGATTACGGGAGAAACTCCTACGAGCAGTACTTC
TRBJ1-3	.	TRBV27	.	CASSTRRPSSGNTIYF	TGTGCCAGCAGTACAAGAAGACCCTCCTCTGGAAACACCATATATTTT
TRBJ1-5	few	TRBV20-1	.	CSASHPNQPQHF	TGCAGTGCTTCACACCCGAATCAGCCCCAGCATTTT
TRBJ1-5	.	TRBV24-1	.	CATSDPGPNQPQHF	TGTGCCACCAGTGACCCGGGGCCCAATCAGCCCCAGCATTTT
TRBJ2-7	.	TRBV7-8	.	CASSPVVGTTPYEQYF	TGTGCCAGCAGCCCCGTGGTAGGGACAACCCCCTACGAGCAGTACTTC
TRBJ1-1	.	TRBV12-3/TRBV12-4	TRBD1	CASSLIGHRGPNTEAFF	TGTGCCAGCAGTTTAATTGGGCACAGGGGCCCCAACACTGAAGCTTTCTTT
TRBJ2-7	.	TRBV4-1	TRBD1	CASSPTGVSYEQYF	TGCGCCAGCAGCCCCACAGGGGTCTCCTACGAGCAGTACTTC
TRBJ1-2	.	TRBV18	TRBD1	CASSPPGTVRNYGYTF	TGTGCCAGCTCACCACCCGGGACAGTTCGTAACTATGGCTACACCTTC
TRBJ2-3	few	TRBV4-2	TRBD2	CASSQEWIWTSGHTDTQYF	TGTGCCAGCAGCCAAGAGTGGATATGGACTAGCGGCCACACAGATACGCAGTATTTT
TRBJ2-3	many	TRBV7-2	.	CASSIRRPPDTQYF	TGTGCCAGCAGCATACGACGCCCGCCAGATACGCAGTATTTT
TRBJ2-1	few	TRBV3-1	.	CASSQIGYNEQFF	TGTGCCAGCAGCCAAATAGGTTACAATGAGCAGTTCTTC
TRBJ2-3	few	TRBV12-3/TRBV12-4	.	CASSLGLLLGPADTQYF	TGTGCCAGCAGTTTAGGTTTATTGTTGGGCCCAGCAGATACGCAGTATTTT
TRBJ2-1	.	TRBV4-1	.	CASSQARPFYNERYF	TGCGCCAGCAGCCAAGCTAGGCCCTTCTACAATGAGCGGTACTTC
TRBJ1-1	.	TRBV5-1	TRBD1	CASSLEQGRNTEAFF	TGCGCCAGCAGCCTGGAACAGGGGAGGAACACTGAAGCTTTCTTT
TRBJ1-2	.	TRBV20-1	TRBD1	CSALTGGIYGYTF	TGCAGTGCGCTGACAGGGGGCATCTATGGCTACACCTTC
TRBJ2-4	few	TRBV10-3	.	CAIKEGTKNIQYF	TGTGCCATCAAAGAAGGGACCAAAAACATTCAGTACTTC
TRBJ2-7	few	TRBV20-1	.	CSARSGRALSYEQYF	TGCAGTGCCCGGTCAGGCAGAGCCCTCTCCTACGAGCAGTACTTC
TRBJ2-7	.	TRBV6-2/TRBV6-3	TRBD2	CASSYSGLATYEQYF	TGTGCCAGCAGTTACTCGGGACTAGCGACCTACGAGCAGTACTTC
TRBJ1-1	.	TRBV30	TRBD1	CAWKVPGQPSNTEAFF	TGTGCGTGGAAGGTCCCGGGACAGCCGTCGAACACTGAAGCTTTCTTT
TRBJ1-4	few	TRBV5-1	.	CASSLGGYDEKLFF	TGCGCCAGCAGCTTGGGGGGGTACGATGAAAAACTGTTTTTT
TRBJ1-2	many	TRBV29-1	.	CSVDAVNYGYTF	TGCAGCGTTGACGCTGTTAACTATGGCTACACCTTC
TRBJ1-1	few	TRBV11-2	.	CASSLHTGFGAEAFF	TGTGCCAGCAGCCTTCATACAGGGTTCGGCGCTGAAGCTTTCTTT
TRBJ2-7	.	TRBV7-9	.	CASSSTWGGGEDEQYF	TGTGCCAGCAGCTCTACTTGGGGGGGCGGTGAAGATGAGCAGTACTTC
TRBJ1-1	few	TRBV28	.	CASSSASGENTEAFF	TGTGCCAGCAGTTCGGCAAGTGGGGAGAACACTGAAGCTTTCTTT
TRBJ1-2	.	TRBV15	.	CATSSPQGNFGYTF	TGTGCCACCAGCAGTCCTCAGGGAAACTTTGGCTACACCTTC
TRBJ2-1	few	TRBV7-8	TRBD2	CASSRLTSGSSYNEQFF	TGTGCCAGCAGCAGACTGACTAGCGGGAGCTCCTACAATGAGCAGTTCTTC
TRBJ2-7	.	TRBV15	TRBD1	CATSEGQGAGYEQYF	TGTGCCACCAGCGAGGGACAGGGGGCGGGATACGAGCAGTACTTC
TRBJ2-7	.	TRBV7-2	.	CASSWGTASSYEQYF	TGTGCCAGCAGCTGGGGGACGGCCAGCTCCTACGAGCAGTACTTC
TRBJ1-5	.	TRBV10-3	.	CAISDSGVPQPQHF	TGTGCCATCAGTGATTCAGGGGTCCCTCAGCCCCAGCATTTT
TRBJ2-3	few	TRBV6-1	TRBD2	CASSREYIGLAFSTDTQYF	TGTGCCAGCAGCCGGGAATACATAGGACTAGCCTTTAGCACAGATACGCAGTATTTT
TRBJ2-7	.	TRBV29-1	.	CSVVARGYDNEQYF	TGCAGCGTTGTAGCCCGCGGGTATGACAATGAGCAGTACTTC
TRBJ2-5	.	TRBV20-1	TRBD1	CSAGTGNYYEQYF	TGCAGTGCGGGGACAGGGAATTACTATGAGCAGTACTTC
TRBJ2-7	.	TRBV20-1	.	CSARDPGPSEQYF	TGCAGTGCTAGAGATCCCGGCCCATCGGAGCAGTACTTC
TRBJ1-5	few	TRBV28	TRBD1	CASSLGQGEDQPQHF	TGTGCCAGCAGTTTGGGACAGGGCGAGGATCAGCCCCAGCATTTT
TRBJ2-7	many	TRBV6-6	.	CASSYADRRYEQYF	TGTGCCAGCAGTTACGCCGACCGTCGCTACGAGCAGTACTTC
TRBJ2-7	.	TRBV28	.	CASSLYGTAPREQYF	TGTGCCAGCAGTTTATACGGGACGGCCCCTAGGGAGCAGTACTTC
TRBJ2-5	.	TRBV11-2	TRBD2	CASSPSGTSFSSEYF	TGTGCCAGCAGCCCCTCCGGGACTAGCTTCTCGTCGGAGTACTTC